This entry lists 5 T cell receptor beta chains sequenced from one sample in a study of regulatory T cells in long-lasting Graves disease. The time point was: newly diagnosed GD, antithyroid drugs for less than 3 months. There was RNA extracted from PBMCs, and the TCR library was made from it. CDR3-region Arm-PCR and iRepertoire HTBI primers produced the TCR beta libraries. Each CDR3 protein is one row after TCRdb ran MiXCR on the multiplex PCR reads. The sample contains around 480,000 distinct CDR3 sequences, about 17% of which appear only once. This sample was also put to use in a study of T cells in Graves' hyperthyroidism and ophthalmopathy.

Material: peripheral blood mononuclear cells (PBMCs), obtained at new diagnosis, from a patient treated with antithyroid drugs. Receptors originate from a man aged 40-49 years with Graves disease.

DNA for the CDR3: TGTGCCAGCAGCCAAAATCCGGGACAGGGGATCTCTGGGGCCAACGTCCTGACTTTC. As protein: CASSQNPGQGISGANVLTF. The chain employs TRBV3-1 and TRBJ2-6; TRBD1 matches 10 bases. The germline gives CDR1 LGHDT, CDR2 YNNKEL (reference sequence). V was pared by 2 bases and J by 0 bases, with 7 bases of the junction left unmatched. This CDR3 region has 19 residues.

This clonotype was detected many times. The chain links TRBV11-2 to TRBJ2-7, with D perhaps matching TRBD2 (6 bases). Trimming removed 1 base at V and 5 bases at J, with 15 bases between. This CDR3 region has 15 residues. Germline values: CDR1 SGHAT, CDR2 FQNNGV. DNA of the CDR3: TGTGCCAGCAGCTTAGTGGGGGGAGTCCTCAACGAGCAGTACTTC. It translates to CASSLVGGVLNEQYF.

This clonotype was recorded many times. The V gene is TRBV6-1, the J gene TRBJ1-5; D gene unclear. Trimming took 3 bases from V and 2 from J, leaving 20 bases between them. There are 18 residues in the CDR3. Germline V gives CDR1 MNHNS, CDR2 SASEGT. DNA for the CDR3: TGTGCCAGCAGTGACCCCCCGGTTGGGTTTTCGGGCAATCAGCCCCAGCATTTT. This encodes CASSDPPVGFSGNQPQHF.

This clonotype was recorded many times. The CDR3 loop reads CASSPGGPGGEQFF. In nucleotides, the CDR3 is TGTGCCAGCAGCCCCGGGGGCCCTGGGGGTGAGCAGTTCTTC. The chain joins TRBV28 to TRBJ2-1; D is perhaps TRBD1 or TRBD2 (6 bases each). The V end lost 6 bases, the J end lost 9 bases, and 18 bases lay between the germline ends. This CDR3 is built from 14 residues. The V gene's germline CDR1 is MDHEN and CDR2 SYDVKM. Full variable domain (missing parts from reference TRBV28 and TRBJ2-1): DVKVTQSSRYLVKRTGEKVFLECVQDMDHENMFWYRQDPGLGLRLIYFSYDVKMKEKGDIPEGYSVSREKKERFSLILESASTNQTSMYLCASSPGGPGGEQFFGPGTRLTVL.

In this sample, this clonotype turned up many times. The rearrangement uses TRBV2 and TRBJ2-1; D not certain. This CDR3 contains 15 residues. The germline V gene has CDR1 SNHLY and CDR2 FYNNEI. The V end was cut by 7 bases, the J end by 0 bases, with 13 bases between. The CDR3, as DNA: TGTGCCAGCACCATGAGCCTTACCTCCTACAATGAGCAGTTCTTC. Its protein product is CASTMSLTSYNEQFF. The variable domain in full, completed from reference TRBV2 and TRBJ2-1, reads EPEVTQTPSHQVTQMGQEVILRCVPISNHLYFYWYRQILGQKVEFLVSFYNNEISEKSEIFDDQFSVERPDGSNFTLKIRSTKLEDSAMYFCASTMSLTSYNEQFFGPGTRLTVL.